This record concerns one T cell receptor (beta chain) sequence. Its antigen is still unknown. The V end was cut by 1 base, the J end by 3 bases, with 8 bases between. The CDR3 is made up of 14 amino acids. Germline V gives CDR1 MGHRA, CDR2 YSYEKL. TCRdb's table, derived via immunoSEQ multiplex PCR, lists solely in-frame clones and lacks some. Among 100,000 or so clones listed, approximately 90% were seen once. This specimen belongs to a study of T cell responses to AZD1222 COVID-19 vaccine. Study-level results: The donor group comprised mostly white British people and more females; the analysis possibly underestimated clonal diversity. Dominant CD4 TCR responses targeted spike regions 160-218 and 743-854.

The TCR was taken from an adult in good health. The chain links TRBV4-1 to TRBJ2-3, with D possibly TRBD2 on 6 matching bases. Specimen: peripheral blood, collected on day 0 of AZD1222 vaccination. CDR3 nucleotides: TGCGCCAGCAGCCAAGCCGCGGGAACAGATACGCAGTATTTT. Residues: CASSQAAGTDTQYF.